The rows below give T cell receptor beta chains drawn from one sample of a study of shared clonotypes between healthy human individuals. Measured with immunoSEQ multiplex PCR; TCRdb has only the in-frame clones, and not every one. The sample shows millions of clones, approximately 95% of them seen only once. The sample was naive CD4+ T cells from PBMCs. These receptors were obtained from a man aged 18 to 30 in good health. Some clones in this sample may be carry-over from other donors' samples. The CDR3 runs from the conserved cysteine through the conserved F or W. D genes are given only for firm matches. Size is omitted from some rows. Given values are once, few, many or a class for expanded clones.

-	TRBV20-1	few	10	TRBJ2-3	TGCAGTGCTAGCACAGATACGCAGTATTTT	CSASTDTQYF
TRBD1	TRBV18	-	17	TRBJ1-1	TGTGCCAGCTCACCAAGGATACTACAGGGGCGACCTTTCGAAGCTTTCTTT	CASSPRILQGRPFEAFF
TRBD1	TRBV11-2	-	16	TRBJ1-2	TGTGCCAGCAGCTCAGCCTACCTTGGACAGGACTATGGCTACACCTTC	CASSSAYLGQDYGYTF
-	TRBV6-5	-	13	TRBJ1-1	TGTGCCAGCAGTAGGGACATCGTCACTGAAGCTTTCTTT	CASSRDIVTEAFF
-	TRBV10-1	-	13	TRBJ2-7	TGCGCCAGCGCAAAATCGCGACAAGGAGAGCAGTACTTC	CASAKSRQGEQYF
TRBD2	TRBV19	-	16	TRBJ2-7	TGTGCCAGTAGTATATCGAGCGGGAGGGCCGCCTACGAGCAGTACTTC	CASSISSGRAAYEQYF
-	TRBV19	-	15	TRBJ1-4	TGTGCCAGTAGTTCCGGAGGGGCCGGGGGGGAAAAACTGTTTTTT	CASSSGGAGGEKLFF
-	TRBV7-8	-	14	TRBJ1-2	TGTGCCAGCAGCTTAAGTGGGGGCGGGTATGGCTACACCTTC	CASSLSGGGYGYTF
-	TRBV7-2	-	15	TRBJ1-1	TGTGCCAGCAGCTTAGGTCCTGGGTCGTATACTGAAGCTTTCTTT	CASSLGPGSYTEAFF
-	TRBV5-4	-	14	TRBJ1-4	TGTGCCAGCAGCTCGGAATTGGTGGGTGAAAAACTGTTTTTT	CASSSELVGEKLFF
-	TRBV20-1	-	11	TRBJ1-1	TGCAGTAGCCTTAAGGGAACTGAAGCTTTCTTT	CSSLKGTEAFF
-	TRBV7-3	-	14	TRBJ2-2	TGTGCCAGCAGCTTTTCCCTACCCACCGGGGAGCTGTTTTTT	CASSFSLPTGELFF
-	TRBV6-9	-	14	TRBJ2-6	TGTGCCAGCAAGGGACTCTCTGGGGCCAACGTCCTGACTTTC	CASKGLSGANVLTF
TRBD2	TRBV29-1	-	14	TRBJ2-5	TGCAGCGTTGATACCCTAGCGGGAACGGAGACCCAGTACTTC	CSVDTLAGTETQYF
TRBD1	TRBV6-1	-	11	TRBJ2-1	TGTGCCAGCAGGACAGGGAATGAGCAGTTCTTC	CASRTGNEQFF
-	TRBV30	few	14	TRBJ1-5	TGTGCCTGGAGTGCAATCACAGCGTTCGGGCCCCAGCATTTT	CAWSAITAFGPQHF
TRBD2	TRBV19	-	14	TRBJ2-1	TGTGCCAGTAATAGCGGGAGTCTAAGGAATGAGCAGTTCTTC	CASNSGSLRNEQFF
TRBD1	TRBV7-9	once	14	TRBJ1-1	TGTGCCAGCAGCTGGACAGGGCCGGTCACTGAAGCTTTCTTT	CASSWTGPVTEAFF
-	TRBV5-1	-	15	TRBJ2-1	TGCGCCAGCAGCTTGCCGCCCTTTGAGGGGAATGAGCAGTTCTTC	CASSLPPFEGNEQFF
TRBD2	TRBV7-8	-	16	TRBJ2-1	TGTGCCAGCAGCTTAGGTGGTAGCGGGAGTTACAATGAGCAGTTCTTC	CASSLGGSGSYNEQFF
-	TRBV28	-	16	TRBJ2-5	TGTGCCAGCAGTTTAGTAGGGAGCAAGTACCAAGAGACCCAGTACTTC	CASSLVGSKYQETQYF
-	TRBV7-9	-	14	TRBJ2-3	TGTGCCAGCAGCTTCCGGGACGGGGCAGATACGCAGTATTTT	CASSFRDGADTQYF
-	TRBV6-5	-	15	TRBJ1-1	TGTGCCAGCAGTTACTCGACACAGTCCAGGAATGAAGCTTTCTTT	CASSYSTQSRNEAFF
TRBD1	TRBV7-2	-	13	TRBJ1-5	TGTGCCAGCAGTTGGACAGGGGTTCAGCCCCAGCATTTT	CASSWTGVQPQHF
-	TRBV5-1	-	12	TRBJ1-2	TGCGCCAGCAGCCCAGGGTTGCGCGGCTACACCTTC	CASSPGLRGYTF
TRBD1	TRBV5-1	-	13	TRBJ2-6	TGCGCCAGCAGCCCCGGACAGGGGACCGTCCTGACTTTC	CASSPGQGTVLTF
-	TRBV7-8	-	13	TRBJ2-3	TGTGCCAGCAGAAAGGGGGTCACAGATACGCAGTATTTT	CASRKGVTDTQYF
-	TRBV5-4	-	15	TRBJ2-7	TGTGCCAGCAAATTACCCCGGGACCATCGCTGGGAGCAGTACTTC	CASKLPRDHRWEQYF
TRBD2	TRBV9	-	19	TRBJ2-1	TGTGCCAGCAGCAAACGATTTGGGGCTAGCGGGAGCCCCTACAATGAGCAGTTCTTC	CASSKRFGASGSPYNEQFF
-	TRBV5-8	-	15	TRBJ2-6	TGTGCCAGCAGTCTTGAACACTCTGGGGCCAACGTCCTGACTTTC	CASSLEHSGANVLTF
TRBD1	TRBV7-2	-	17	TRBJ2-3	TGTGCCAGCAGCCGGGAGTTTGGACAGGGGGCTCGAAATACGCAGTATTTT	CASSREFGQGARNTQYF
TRBD2	TRBV25-1	-	18	TRBJ2-4	TGTGCCAGCAGTGCCACGTTGGGGCTAGCGGGAGCCAAAAACATTCAGTACTTC	CASSATLGLAGAKNIQYF
TRBD1	TRBV4-3	-	15	TRBJ1-2	TGCGCCAGCAGCGCGAGGGGACAGGGTTTGTCTGGCTACACCTTC	CASSARGQGLSGYTF
TRBD1	TRBV5-1	-	15	TRBJ1-2	TGCGCCAGCAGCTTGGAACAGGGGGCCCACTATGGCTACACCTTC	CASSLEQGAHYGYTF
-	TRBV21-1	-	18	TRBJ1-4	TGTGCCAGCAGCAAAGCGAGTCCGGTAAGGTACCGTTATGAAAAACTGTTTTTT	CASSKASPVRYRYEKLFF
-	TRBV2	once	12	TRBJ2-7	TGTGCCAGCAGTTACACCAGGGACGAGCAGTACTTC	CASSYTRDEQYF
-	TRBV11-2	-	13	TRBJ1-2	TGTGCCAGCAGCCCCGACAGAGACTATGGCTACACCTTC	CASSPDRDYGYTF
TRBD2	TRBV28	-	15	TRBJ2-7	TGTGCCAGCAGTAGCTCTAGCGGGAGTCGATTCGAGCAGTACTTC	CASSSSSGSRFEQYF
-	TRBV11-2	-	13	TRBJ2-1	TGTGCCAGCAGCTTAGATCGCCAGAATGAGCAGTTCTTC	CASSLDRQNEQFF
-	TRBV30	-	12	TRBJ1-5	TGTGCCTGGAGTTTTGGCATCCAACCCCAGCATTTT	CAWSFGIQPQHF
-	TRBV2	-	11	TRBJ2-7	TGTGCCAGCAGTCGATTTGACGAGCAGTACTTC	CASSRFDEQYF
-	TRBV27	-	14	TRBJ1-2	TGTGCCAGCAGTCCCGGGACCCCGCCATCTGGCTACACCTTC	CASSPGTPPSGYTF